Shown below are 21 T cell receptor beta chains from a single sample sequenced in a study of radiotherapy plus CTLA-4 blockade in lung cancer. Profiled with immunoSEQ multiplex PCR; TCRdb holds only in-frame clones, not every one. Of about 51,000 clones in the sample, 75% to 80% are singletons; the top ten hold 2% to 2.5%. The starting material was peripheral blood, obtained from a patient treated with radiotherapy plus ipilimumab. These receptors all stem from a human donor with non-small cell lung cancer whose response to radiotherapy plus ipilimumab could not be evaluated.

Notes on this clone: At one end, the junction sequence differs from germline, possibly due to a read error. The rearrangement uses TRBV7-8 and TRBJ2-3; D uncertain. CDR3 length: 15 amino acids. Germline CDR1 reads SGHVS; CDR2 reads FQNEAQ. The DNA of the CDR3 is TGTGCCAGCACCTTAGAGTTCTACGGCACAGATACGCAGTATTTT. Its protein is CASTLEFYGTDTQYF. Filled out from reference TRBV7-8 and TRBJ2-3, the complete variable domain reads GAGVSQSPRYKVAKRGQDVALRCDPISGHVSLFWYQQALGQGPEFLTYFQNEAQLDKSGLPSDRFFAERPEGSVSTLKIQRTQQEDSAVYLCASTLEFYGTDTQYFGPGTRLTVL.

The V and J genes are TRBV9 and TRBJ2-5; D unresolved. The CDR3 consists of 16 residues. Trimming stripped 0 bases from V and 2 bases from J, with 14 bases between. Per the germline V gene, CDR1 is SGDLS and CDR2 is YYNGEE. The CDR3 sequence: CASSVALLARQETQYF. The CDR3 region has the DNA TGTGCCAGCAGCGTAGCTCTGTTAGCACGACAAGAGACCCAGTACTTC.

The rearrangement joins TRBV7-9 to TRBJ1-4; unclear D gene. V lost 5 bases and J lost 0, with 13 bases in between. The length of the CDR3 is 16 residues. The germline gives CDR1 SEHNR, CDR2 FQNEAQ (reference sequence). The CDR3 loop is CASSTQGGTTNEKLFF. For the CDR3, the DNA is TGTGCCAGCAGCACTCAAGGAGGGACAACTAATGAAAAACTGTTTTTT.

The chain joins TRBV28 to TRBJ2-5; TRBD1 matches 10 bases. Germline trimming cut 7 bases from V and 4 bases from J; bases unmatched to any gene: 12. From germline, CDR1 is MDHEN and CDR2 SYDVKM. The CDR3 contains 16 residues. The CDR3 loop reads CASTHGRDRGSETQYF. As DNA, the CDR3 is TGTGCCAGCACCCACGGTAGGGACAGGGGATCAGAGACCCAGTACTTC.

A single count supports this clone. The V call is TRBV7-8, the J call TRBJ1-2; 8 bases align to TRBD1. J gave up 4 bases and V 5 bases, and 9 bases lay outside the gene matches. The CDR3 runs 15 residues. CDR1 and CDR2 (germline): SGHVS, FQNEAQ. CDR3 residues: CASSPNGDRRYGYTF. CDR3 DNA sequence: TGTGCCAGCAGCCCTAATGGGGACAGGCGCTATGGCTACACCTTC.

By sample fraction, this clone is medium-sized. This chain joins TRBV19 and TRBJ2-4; D call uncertain. With 7 bases removed from V and 0 bases from J, the gap between germline ends came to 10 bases. This CDR3 region has 14 residues. From germline, CDR1 is LNHDA and CDR2 SQIVND (reference sequence). This CDR3 reads CASTPNTAKNIQYF. CDR3 DNA sequence: TGTGCCAGTACCCCGAACACAGCCAAAAACATTCAGTACTTC.

This clone has only one observation. The gene calls are TRBV28 and TRBJ2-2, with a tentative D call TRBD2 (5 bases). Trimming shortened V by 8 bases and J by 0 bases, and 10 bases separated the two germline ends. Germline loops: CDR1 MDHEN, CDR2 SYDVKM. CDR3 size: 14 residues. CDR3 bases: TGTGCCAGCCGGACTCCGACGAACACCGGGGAGCTGTTTTTT. Its protein is CASRTPTNTGELFF.

The chain joins TRBV4-1 to TRBJ2-7; D is perhaps TRBD1 (6 bases). The CDR3 is 14 amino acids. CDR1 is MGHRA and CDR2 is YSYEKL in the germline V gene. The V end was cut by 0 bases, the J end by 7 bases, with 13 bases between. The CDR3: CASSQDRGQEEQYF. The CDR3 region has the DNA TGCGCCAGCAGCCAAGATCGGGGACAAGAGGAGCAGTACTTC.

The J gene is TRBJ2-5, the V gene TRBV9; TRBD2 matches at 9 bases. Germline V gene data show CDR1 as SGDLS and CDR2 as YYNGEE. Trimming took 0 bases from V and 3 from J; bases not matched to a gene: 6. The length of the CDR3 is 16 residues. The CDR3 DNA reads as TGTGCCAGCAGCGTAGGCTCTAGCGGGGACGAAGAGACCCAGTACTTC. Its protein is CASSVGSSGDEETQYF.

The chain has TRBV10-3 and TRBJ2-1, with TRBD2 matching 9 bases. CDR3 length equals 15 residues. Unmatched junction bases numbered 5, after V lost 7 bases and J lost 1 base. From germline, CDR1 is ENHRY and CDR2 SYGVKD. CDR3 in amino acids: CAIKGTSGSYNEQFF. The CDR3 DNA reads as TGTGCCATCAAGGGCACTAGCGGGTCCTACAATGAGCAGTTCTTC.

The rearrangement links TRBV19 to TRBJ1-5, with 8 bases fitting TRBD1. The CDR3 loop spans 13 amino acids. Germline CDR1 reads LNHDA; CDR2 reads SQIVND (reference sequence). V shed 6 bases, J shed 7 bases, and the junction held 5 bases outside the gene matches. Here the CDR3 DNA reads TGTGCCAGTAGATACAGGGGGGGACAGCCCCAGCATTTT. This codes for CASRYRGGQPQHF.

This clone was found a few times. This chain connects TRBV10-3 to TRBJ1-3, with D uncertain. The germline CDR1 and CDR2 sequences are ENHRY and SYGVKD. With 6 bases removed from V and 0 bases from J, the gap between germline ends came to 12 bases. This CDR3 spans 15 amino acids. The CDR3 is CAIREDWSSGNTIYF. For the CDR3, the DNA is TGTGCCATCAGGGAAGACTGGAGCTCTGGAAACACCATATATTTT.

This clone occurred a few times. The chain is built from TRBV6-1 and TRBJ1-2; 8 positions match TRBD1. Trimming cost V 4 bases and J 2 bases; bases outside gene matches: 0. Per germline, CDR1 MNHNS and CDR2 SASEGT. The CDR3 spans 13 residues. The CDR3 reads CASSGQGNYGYTF. The CDR3 nucleotides read TGTGCCAGCAGTGGACAGGGGAACTATGGCTACACCTTC.

The V gene is TRBV23-1, the J gene TRBJ2-4; D is possibly TRBD2 (5 bases). TRBV23-1 is identified as an open reading frame with a role that is uncertain. The V end was cut by 4 bases, the J end by 2 bases, with 12 bases between. CDR3 length equals 15 residues. DNA for the CDR3: TGCGCCAGCAGTCGTAATCGGGGATCCAAAAACATTCAGTACTTC. Protein: CASSRNRGSKNIQYF.

The chain has TRBV30 and TRBJ1-4, with D possibly matching TRBD1 (5 bases). The CDR3 covers 16 residues. Germline CDR1 reads GTSNPN; CDR2 reads SVGIG (reference sequence). The V end lost 2 bases, the J end lost 0 bases, and 13 bases lay between the germline ends. The CDR3 sequence is CAWSPLRGTTNEKLFF. The CDR3 DNA reads as TGTGCCTGGAGTCCCCTCCGGGGGACAACTAATGAAAAACTGTTTTTT.

V gene TRBV9 combines with J gene TRBJ2-3; TRBD2 matches at 11 bases. The CDR3 spans 19 residues. J was trimmed by 3 bases and V by 2 bases; bases with no gene match: 14. Per germline, CDR1 SGDLS and CDR2 YYNGEE. The CDR3 DNA sequence: TGTGCCAGCAGCGTCGGACTAGCGGGCCGCCGGGGTGGGACAGATACGCAGTATTTT. This encodes CASSVGLAGRRGGTDTQYF.

The chain employs TRBV30 and TRBJ1-1; no definite D call. CDR3 length equals 14 residues. V lost 4 bases to trimming and J lost 1 base, with 13 bases between them. Per the germline V gene, CDR1 is GTSNPN and CDR2 is SVGIG (reference sequence). The CDR3 DNA reads as TGTGCCTGGACTCGCGTTGGGAGGAACACTGAAGCTTTCTTT. This translates into CAWTRVGRNTEAFF.

A note on this clone: Other DNA sequences in the same sample also yield this CDR3. V gene TRBV4-2 combines with J gene TRBJ1-2, with unresolved D. Per germline, CDR1 LGHNA and CDR2 YNFKEQ. Deletions cut 1 base from V and 3 bases from J, with 6 bases between. The CDR3 consists of 13 residues. CDR3 region: CASSQGQDYGYTF. As DNA, the CDR3 is TGTGCCAGCAGCCAAGGGCAGGACTATGGCTACACCTTC.

This clone was counted a few times. This sequence joins TRBV11-2 and TRBJ2-7; D unclear. Germline loops: CDR1 SGHAT, CDR2 FQNNGV. The CDR3 spans 11 residues. The V gene lost 3 bases and the J gene lost 12 bases, with 12 bases spanning the gap. The CDR3 DNA sequence: TGTGCCAGCAGCTTGAGCGACGGCCGGTACTTC. Translation: CASSLSDGRYF.

The chain combines TRBV18 with TRBJ2-1; TRBD2 aligns across 9 bases. J gave up 6 bases and V 2 bases, and 11 bases lay outside the gene matches. The CDR3 has 17 amino acids. CDR1 and CDR2 from the germline V gene are KGHSH and LQKENI. The CDR3 spells CASSPRSGTSLPNEQFF. CDR3 sequence (DNA): TGTGCCAGCTCACCAAGATCCGGGACTAGCCTCCCCAATGAGCAGTTCTTC.

This chain links TRBV15 with TRBJ2-3; no clear D. V lost 5 bases, J lost 0 bases, and 3 bases lay in between. The germline gives CDR1 LNHNV, CDR2 YYDKDF (reference sequence). The CDR3 consists of 12 residues. The CDR3 loop is CATSVSTDTQYF. The CDR3, as DNA: TGTGCCACCAGCGTAAGCACAGATACGCAGTATTTT.